This T cell receptor beta chain was recorded in a study of cytomegalovirus exposure and HLA in healthy donors. CDR1 is SGHVS, CDR2 FNYEAQ, per germline. V dropped 1 base and J dropped 5 bases, with 8 bases sitting between them. This CDR3 spans 13 amino acids. Every donor was a healthy person donating bone marrow. General observations from the study: Only CMV serostatus was available as immune exposure information. Common viral pathogens seemed to be connected with several of the most significant clusters, according to a later analysis.

In the case of this clone: The antigen is unknown.

The PCR contained 60 Vbeta and 13 Jbeta primers. Assay: immunoSEQ multiplex PCR; the TCRdb copy retains only in-frame clones and omits some. Of tens of thousands of clones detected, approximately 78% appear once; the ten largest clones hold under 2.5%. The genes are TRBV7-6 and TRBJ1-1; D gene ambiguous. The TCR originated in a man aged 18 to 29 in good health and CMV-seronegative. Sequencing was carried out using PBMCs. CDR3 sequence reads: CASSLVKLTEAFF. The CDR3 bases are TGTGCCAGCAGCTTAGTAAAGCTAACTGAAGCTTTCTTT. The full variable domain, with the rest looked up from reference TRBV7-6 and TRBJ1-1, is GAGVSQSPRYKVTKRGQDVALRCDPISGHVSLYWYRQALGQGPEFLTYFNYEAQQDKSGLPNDRFSAERPEGSISTLTIQRTEQRDSAMYRCASSLVKLTEAFFGQGTRLTVV.